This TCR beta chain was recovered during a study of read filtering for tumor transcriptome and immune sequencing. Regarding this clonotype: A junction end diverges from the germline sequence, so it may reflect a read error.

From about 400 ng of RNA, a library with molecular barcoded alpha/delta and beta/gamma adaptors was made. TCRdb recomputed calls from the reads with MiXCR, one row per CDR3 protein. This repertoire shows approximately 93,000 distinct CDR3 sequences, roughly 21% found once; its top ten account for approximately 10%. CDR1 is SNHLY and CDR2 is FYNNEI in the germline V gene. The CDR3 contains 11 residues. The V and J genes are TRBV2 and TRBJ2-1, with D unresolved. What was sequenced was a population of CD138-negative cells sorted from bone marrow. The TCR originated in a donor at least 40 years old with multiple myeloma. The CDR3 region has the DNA TGTGGCAGCAGTGACTACAATGAGCAGTTCTTC. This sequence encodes CGSSDYNEQFF. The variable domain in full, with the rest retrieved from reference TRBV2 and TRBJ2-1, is EPEVTQTPSHQVTQMGQEVILRCVPISNHLYFYWYRQILGQKVEFLVSFYNNEISEKSEIFDDQFSVERPDGSNFTLKIRSTKLEDSAMYFCGSSDYNEQFFGPGTRLTVL.